The 20 T cell receptor beta chains below come from one sample, sequenced in a study of T cells in localized non-small cell lung cancer. Sequencing was performed with immunoSEQ multiplex PCR; in TCRdb, only in-frame clones are kept and a portion is missing. Seen here are roughly 40,000 clones, about 87% observed once, and the top ten hold approximately 3.5%. Sequenced material: peripheral blood, taken before any cancer treatment. The source is a man between 18 and 55 years old with stage I lung adenocarcinoma.

This chain links TRBV7-9 with TRBJ1-5; the D is unclear. V lost 7 bases, J lost 3 bases, and 7 bases lay in between. The CDR3 is 12 amino acids. Germline-derived CDR1 and CDR2 are SEHNR and FQNEAQ (reference sequence). The CDR3 sequence is CASTSDNQPQHF. DNA of the CDR3: TGTGCCAGCACCTCAGACAATCAGCCCCAGCATTTT. Full variable domain (rest looked up from reference TRBV7-9 and TRBJ1-5): DTGVSQNPRHKITKRGQNVTFRCDPISEHNRLYWYRQTLGQGPEFLTYFQNEAQLEKSRLLSDRFSAERPKGSFSTLEIQRTEQGDSAMYLCASTSDNQPQHFGDGTRLSIL.

This rearrangement joins TRBV10-3 to TRBJ2-3; D gene unclear. The CDR3 consists of 13 residues. Per germline, CDR1 ENHRY and CDR2 SYGVKD. Trimming left V 7 bases short and J 0 bases short, with 8 bases between. The CDR3 sequence: CAIMSVSTDTQYF. The CDR3 DNA sequence: TGTGCCATCATGTCGGTTAGCACAGATACGCAGTATTTT.

This chain connects TRBV18 to TRBJ2-7; the D gene could be TRBD1 or TRBD2 (6 bases each). Germline CDR1 KGHSH, CDR2 LQKENI. CDR3 length: 17 residues. The ends were cut back, 3 bases at V and 6 bases at J, with 24 bases in the middle. DNA for the CDR3: TGTGCCAGCTCACCCGCCGGGTCGACCGAGGGGGGTATCGAGCAGTACTTC. It is translated as CASSPAGSTEGGIEQYF. Looking up the rest from reference TRBV18 and TRBJ2-7 gives the full variable domain: NAGVMQNPRHLVRRRGQEARLRCSPMKGHSHVYWYRQLPEEGLKFMVYLQKENIIDESGMPKERFSAEFPKEGPSILRIQQVVRGDSAAYFCASSPAGSTEGGIEQYFGPGTRLTVT.

The gene calls are TRBV7-9 and TRBJ2-3, with 7 positions matching TRBD1. Trimming took 4 bases from V and 4 from J; bases not matched to a gene: 8. The CDR3 is made up of 15 amino acids. CDR1 and CDR2 from the germline V gene are SEHNR and FQNEAQ (reference sequence). The CDR3 region is CASSSRQGIADTQYF. The CDR3 bases are TGTGCCAGCAGCTCTCGACAGGGTATCGCAGATACGCAGTATTTT.

The chain links TRBV7-9 to TRBJ1-2; D unresolved. The CDR3 contains 16 residues. The V gene lost 5 bases and the J gene lost 4 bases, with 20 bases spanning the gap. Germline CDR1 SEHNR, CDR2 FQNEAQ (reference sequence). The CDR3 loop reads CASSRLRGLGLYGYTF. CDR3 sequence (DNA): TGTGCCAGCAGCCGCCTGAGAGGGTTAGGTCTCTATGGCTACACCTTC. Drawing the rest from reference TRBV7-9 and TRBJ1-2, the complete variable domain is DTGVSQNPRHKITKRGQNVTFRCDPISEHNRLYWYRQTLGQGPEFLTYFQNEAQLEKSRLLSDRFSAERPKGSFSTLEIQRTEQGDSAMYLCASSRLRGLGLYGYTFGSGTRLTVV.

CDR3 sequence: CASSEGVLFGRETQYF. CDR3 coding DNA: TGTGCCAGCAGTGAAGGCGTCCTCTTTGGACGGGAGACCCAGTACTTC. The rearrangement links TRBV2 to TRBJ2-5; D gene ambiguous. V shed 1 base and J shed 5 bases, with 17 bases lying between them. The CDR3 loop spans 16 amino acids. Looked up from germline, CDR1 is SNHLY and CDR2 is FYNNEI.

The chain carries TRBV28 and TRBJ2-3; D unresolved. The V gene lost 6 bases and the J gene lost 1 base, with 8 bases spanning the gap. Germline V CDR1 and CDR2: MDHEN, SYDVKM. CDR3 length: 13 amino acids. Here the CDR3 DNA reads TGTGCCAGCAGCCCTGAGGGCACAGATACGCAGTATTTT. Encoded protein: CASSPEGTDTQYF. The full variable domain, with the rest looked up from reference TRBV28 and TRBJ2-3, is DVKVTQSSRYLVKRTGEKVFLECVQDMDHENMFWYRQDPGLGLRLIYFSYDVKMKEKGDIPEGYSVSREKKERFSLILESASTNQTSMYLCASSPEGTDTQYFGPGTRLTVL.

CDR3 in DNA: TGTGCCAGTAGTATGGGGCAGCGAGTGGGAGAGACCCAGTACTTC. It translates to CASSMGQRVGETQYF. The chain is built from TRBV19 and TRBJ2-5; D might be TRBD1 (5 bases). V was cut by 3 bases and J by 4 bases, with 15 bases left in between. The CDR3 covers 15 residues. Per germline, CDR1 LNHDA and CDR2 SQIVND (reference sequence). The full variable domain, in which reference TRBV19 and TRBJ2-5 provide the parts outside the CDR3, is DGGITQSPKYLFRKEGQNVTLSCEQNLNHDAMYWYRQDPGQGLRLIYYSQIVNDFQKGDIAEGYSVSREKKESFPLTVTSAQKNPTAFYLCASSMGQRVGETQYFGPGTRLLVL.

V usage is TRBV27 and J usage is TRBJ1-6; 9 nucleotides line up with TRBD1. Germline CDR1 reads MNHEY; CDR2 reads SMNVEV (reference sequence). CDR3 length: 21 residues. V gave up 4 bases and J gave up 0 bases; unmatched junction bases: 16. The CDR3 bases are TGTGCCAGCAGTTCCCTCGGAGCCCGGACAGGGGAGAGCTCCTATAATTCACCCCTCCACTTT. Translation gives CASSSLGARTGESSYNSPLHF.

The chain carries TRBV5-1 and TRBJ1-1; no clear D gene. Per germline, CDR1 SGHRS and CDR2 YFSETQ. Deletions cut 0 bases from V and 5 bases from J, with 14 bases between. There are 15 residues in the CDR3. The CDR3 region has the DNA TGCGCCAGCAGCTTGGATAGAGGTGACGGGACTGAAGCTTTCTTT. Translated: CASSLDRGDGTEAFF.

V is TRBV5-5 and J is TRBJ1-6, with a possible D match to TRBD1 (5 bases). CDR3 size: 17 residues. V was pared by 4 bases and J by 0 bases, with 14 bases between. Per germline, CDR1 SGHKS and CDR2 YYEKEE (reference sequence). The CDR3 reads CASSPGPLLSYNSPLHF. The CDR3 DNA reads TGTGCCAGCAGCCCAGGGCCTCTTCTCTCCTATAATTCACCCCTCCACTTT.

This chain connects TRBV19 to TRBJ2-2, with D possibly TRBD2 on 6 matching bases. Trimming stripped 8 bases from V and 0 bases from J, with 13 bases between. There are 15 residues in the CDR3. CDR1 is LNHDA, CDR2 SQIVND, per germline (reference sequence). Here the CDR3 DNA reads TGTGCCAGTGGATTAGCGGTGACGAACACCGGGGAGCTGTTTTTT. Translating gives CASGLAVTNTGELFF.

V gene TRBV6-5 combines with J gene TRBJ2-7; a weak D match, TRBD2 (6 bases). The germline V and J ends were trimmed by 2 bases and 7 bases, with 18 bases remaining between them. The CDR3 runs to 15 residues. Germline-derived CDR1 and CDR2 are MNHEY and SVGAGI. The CDR3 loop reads CASSYAEGPSGEQYF. The CDR3 DNA follows: TGTGCCAGCAGTTACGCGGAGGGACCGTCGGGGGAGCAGTACTTC.

The chain carries TRBV6-1 and TRBJ2-7; D tentatively reads TRBD1 or TRBD2 (5 bases each). Germline loops: CDR1 MNHNS, CDR2 SASEGT. CDR3 length: 12 residues. V shed 7 bases and J shed 3 bases, with 10 bases lying between them. The CDR3: CASTLGDYEQYF. The DNA for the CDR3 is TGTGCCAGCACTTTGGGGGACTACGAGCAGTACTTC.

The chain couples TRBV7-2 to TRBJ1-2, with D unresolved. The V end lost 1 base, the J end lost 4 bases, and 10 bases lay between the germline ends. The CDR3 length is 14 residues. The germline gives CDR1 SGHTA, CDR2 FQGNSA. The chain's CDR3 is CASSLVDLFYGYTF. The DNA of the CDR3 is TGTGCCAGCAGCTTAGTCGACCTCTTCTATGGCTACACCTTC.

This chain links TRBV5-6 with TRBJ2-7, with D maybe TRBD1 (6 bases). The CDR3 spans 15 residues. CDR1 is SGHDT, CDR2 YYEEEE, per germline. Deletions cut 4 bases from V and 3 bases from J, with 17 bases between. The CDR3 nucleotides read TGTGCCAGCAGCCAAACAGGGCAGGGGATCTACGAGCAGTACTTC. Protein: CASSQTGQGIYEQYF. Filled out from reference TRBV5-6 and TRBJ2-7, the complete variable domain reads DAGVTQSPTHLIKTRGQQVTLRCSPKSGHDTVSWYQQALGQGPQFIFQYYEEEERQRGNFPDRFSGHQFPNYSSELNVNALLLGDSALYLCASSQTGQGIYEQYFGPGTRLTVT.

This clone was seen a few times. This chain joins TRBV19 and TRBJ1-1; D may be TRBD1 (6 bases). Germline assignment: CDR1 LNHDA and CDR2 SQIVND (reference sequence). This CDR3 contains 16 residues. Trimming took 1 base from V and 1 from J, leaving 13 bases between them. This CDR3 is CASSIAGGRGNTEAFF. DNA for the CDR3: TGTGCCAGTAGTATAGCGGGGGGGCGCGGGAACACTGAAGCTTTCTTT.

The chain carries TRBV4-1 and TRBJ2-5, with 8 bases that match TRBD2. The germline gives CDR1 MGHRA, CDR2 YSYEKL. This CDR3 is built from 16 residues. V lost 1 base to trimming and J lost 4 bases; unmatched junction nucleotides: 8. The CDR3 nucleotides are TGCGCCAGCAGCCAAGTCCCGGGGGGGGCAACAGAGACCCAGTACTTC. Encoded protein: CASSQVPGGATETQYF.

The V gene is TRBV4-1, the J gene TRBJ2-5, with 10 bases matching TRBD2. Trimming removed 0 bases from V and 3 bases from J; junction bases left unmatched: 10. Looked up from germline, CDR1 is MGHRA and CDR2 is YSYEKL. This CDR3 comprises 18 residues. The CDR3 region is CASSQDRLLAGEKETQYF. The CDR3 DNA is TGCGCCAGCAGCCAAGACCGGTTGCTAGCGGGGGAGAAAGAGACCCAGTACTTC.

The chain employs TRBV15 and TRBJ2-1, with D perhaps matching TRBD2 (7 bases). The CDR3 sequence is 14 residues long. Germline CDR1 reads LNHNV; CDR2 reads YYDKDF (reference sequence). With 8 bases removed from V and 8 bases from J, the gap between germline ends came to 19 bases. The CDR3 DNA sequence: TGTGCCACCGAGGGGGTCGGGGGGTCGGATGAGCAGTTCTTC. Translation: CATEGVGGSDEQFF.